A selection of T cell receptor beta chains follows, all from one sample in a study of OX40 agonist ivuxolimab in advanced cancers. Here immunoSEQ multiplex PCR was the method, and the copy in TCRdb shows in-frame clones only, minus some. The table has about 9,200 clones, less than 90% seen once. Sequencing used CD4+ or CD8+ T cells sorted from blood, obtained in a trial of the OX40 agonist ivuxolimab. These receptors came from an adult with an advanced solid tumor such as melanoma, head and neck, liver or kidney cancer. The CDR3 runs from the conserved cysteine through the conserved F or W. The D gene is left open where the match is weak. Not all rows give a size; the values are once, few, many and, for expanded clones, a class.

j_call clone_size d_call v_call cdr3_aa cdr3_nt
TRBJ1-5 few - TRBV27 CASSLGRLGNQPQHF TGTGCCAGCAGTTTAGGGCGTTTGGGGAATCAGCCCCAGCATTTT
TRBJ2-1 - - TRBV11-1 CASSSGGYNEQFF TGTGCCAGCAGTTCTGGGGGGTACAATGAGCAGTTCTTC
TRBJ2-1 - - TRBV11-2 CASSPLGSYNEQFF TGTGCCAGCAGCCCCCTGGGTTCCTACAATGAGCAGTTCTTC
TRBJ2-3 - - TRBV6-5 CASTWDSGTDTQYF TGTGCCAGCACATGGGACTCCGGCACAGATACGCAGTATTTT
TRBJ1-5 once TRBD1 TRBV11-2 CASSLGTGSQPQHF TGTGCCAGCAGCTTAGGGACAGGTAGTCAGCCCCAGCATTTT
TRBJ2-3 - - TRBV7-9 CAAMGGHPWADTRYF TGTGCCGCGATGGGGGGCCACCCTTGGGCAGATACGCGGTATTTT
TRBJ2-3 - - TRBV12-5 CASGLDSPSTDTQYF TGTGCTAGTGGTTTGGACAGCCCTAGCACAGATACGCAGTATTTT
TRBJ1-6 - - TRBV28 CASSPRTFGNSPLHF TGTGCCAGCAGTCCCAGGACGTTCGGGAATTCACCCCTCCACTTT
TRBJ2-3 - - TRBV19 CASSIGGVSTDTQYF TGTGCCAGTAGTATTGGTGGGGTCAGCACAGATACGCAGTATTTT
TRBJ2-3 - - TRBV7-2 CASIRNKTTDTQYF TGTGCCAGCATTAGGAACAAAACCACAGATACGCAGTATTTT
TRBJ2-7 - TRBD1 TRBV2 CASGTGLSNEQYF TGTGCCAGCGGGACAGGGCTCTCGAACGAGCAGTACTTC
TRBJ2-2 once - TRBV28 CASSFPTTGTINTGELFF TGTGCCAGCAGTTTTCCCACGACCGGGACAATAAACACCGGGGAGCTGTTTTTT
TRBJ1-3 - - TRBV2 CAGSSGNTIYF TGTGCAGGGAGCTCTGGAAACACCATATATTTT
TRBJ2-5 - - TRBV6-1 CAVPGQKQETQYF TGTGCCGTCCCCGGACAGAAACAAGAGACCCAGTACTTC
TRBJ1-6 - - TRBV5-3 CALLHGIWSPLHF TGTGCCCTCCTACACGGGATATGGTCACCCCTCCACTTT